This T cell receptor (beta chain) derives from a study of blood T cell repertoires in COVID-19. Measured with immunoSEQ multiplex PCR; TCRdb has only the in-frame clones, and not every one. The sample records a few hundred thousand clones, around 84% being singletons. CDR1 is SEHNR, CDR2 FQNEAQ, per germline (reference sequence). Trimming took 6 bases from V and 10 from J, leaving 13 bases between them. The CDR3 runs to 13 residues. Sequencing used peripheral blood. The rearrangement uses TRBV7-9 and TRBJ1-6; tentatively, D is TRBD1 (5 bases). The sequence was obtained from a woman aged 70-85 years with active or convalescent COVID-19. The CDR3 loop is CASRPGIGSPLHF. Written as DNA, the CDR3 is TGTGCCAGCAGACCAGGGATAGGATCACCCCTCCACTTT.